This passage covers 6 T cell receptor beta chains from one sample sequenced in a study of T-cell reconstitution after alpha-beta-depleted transplantation in children. For TCRbeta, the library was prepared with unique molecular identifiers. TCRdb recomputed calls from the PCR reads with MiXCR, one row per CDR3 protein. The data show about 460,000 distinct CDR3 sequences, approximately 12% seen once. Source: PBMCs from the stem cell graft donor, taken from the stem cell graft. These receptors were taken from a human donor who donated a stem cell graft to a child with combined immunodeficiency.

The genes are TRBV12-3 or TRBV12-4 and TRBJ1-2; D remains unclear. V lost 1 base and J lost 3, with 6 bases in between. The CDR3 spans 13 residues. In DNA form, the CDR3 reads TGTGCCAGCAGTTTAGGACTGCACTATGGCTACACCTTC. The encoded protein is CASSLGLHYGYTF.

The J gene is TRBJ2-7, the V gene TRBV11-1; no clear D. V was shortened by 1 base and J by 4 bases, with 20 bases between the two germline ends. Germline V CDR1 and CDR2: SGHAT, FQDESV (reference sequence). The CDR3 runs to 17 residues. The CDR3 loop is CASSLGDSLRERYEQYF. In DNA, the CDR3 is TGTGCCAGCAGCTTAGGAGACTCTTTAAGGGAAAGGTACGAGCAGTACTTC.

In DNA form, the CDR3 reads TGTGCCAGCAGAAAAATGACGGATACCTACGAGCAGTACTTC. It codes for CASRKMTDTYEQYF. The chain carries TRBV6-1 and TRBJ2-7; D gene unclear. This CDR3 contains 14 residues. The germline V gene has CDR1 MNHNS and CDR2 SASEGT. Trimming shortened V by 6 bases and J by 2 bases, and 14 bases separated the two germline ends.

This clonotype has at least ten counts. This chain connects TRBV29-1 to TRBJ2-1, with 8 bases matching TRBD2. The CDR3 has 14 residues. CDR1 SQVTM and CDR2 ANQGSEA come from the germline V gene. Losses at the gene ends were 1 base for V and 7 bases for J; bases not matched to a gene: 6. This CDR3 reads CSVEARLARNEQFF. In DNA form, the CDR3 reads TGCAGCGTTGAAGCCCGACTAGCGAGAAATGAGCAGTTCTTC.

The chain links TRBV7-9 to TRBJ2-7, with 8 bases identical to TRBD1. CDR1 is SEHNR and CDR2 is FQNEAQ in the germline V gene (reference sequence). CDR3 length equals 15 residues. After removal of 2 bases from V and 2 bases from J, the junction contained 5 bases not matched to a gene. In DNA form, the CDR3 reads TGTGCCAGCAGCTTATTAGGACAGGGAACCTACGAGCAGTACTTC. This translates into CASSLLGQGTYEQYF. Complete variable domain (other parts from reference TRBV7-9 and TRBJ2-7): DTGVSQNPRHKITKRGQNVTFRCDPISEHNRLYWYRQTLGQGPEFLTYFQNEAQLEKSRLLSDRFSAERPKGSFSTLEIQRTEQGDSAMYLCASSLLGQGTYEQYFGPGTRLTVT.

This clonotype came up a few times. The J gene is TRBJ1-2, the V gene TRBV9; possibly TRBD1 for D (6 bases). CDR1 SGDLS and CDR2 YYNGEE come from the germline V gene. The ends were cut back, 0 bases at V and 2 bases at J, with 17 bases in the middle. CDR3 length equals 17 residues. The CDR3 protein is CASSVGYRAAENYGYTF. The CDR3 DNA reads TGTGCCAGCAGCGTAGGGTACAGGGCGGCGGAGAACTATGGCTACACCTTC. Supplemented by reference TRBV9 and TRBJ1-2, the full variable domain reads DSGVTQTPKHLITATGQRVTLRCSPRSGDLSVYWYQQSLDQGLQFLIQYYNGEERAKGNILERFSAQQFPDLHSELNLSSLELGDSALYFCASSVGYRAAENYGYTFGSGTRLTVV.